This T cell receptor (beta chain) stems from a study of T-cell memory formation after mild COVID-19. General study points: Clones that contracted from day 15 to 85 had balanced CD4/CD8; later expanders were CD4+ biased. Shrinking CD4+ clones were chiefly CM and EM; CD8+ ones were chiefly EMRA.

The ends lost 0 bases at V and 8 bases at J; junction bases unmatched: 5. Germline CDR1 SGHRS, CDR2 YFSETQ. The CDR3 has 14 residues. This clonotype was observed a few times. Its antigen is undetermined. TCRdb redid the calling of the 5' RACE reads with MiXCR, one entry per CDR3 protein. This sample has 300,000 to 350,000 distinct CDR3 sequences, with roughly an eighth found just once. The sample was PBMCs or a T cell subset sorted from them (not recorded which). The TCR sequence derives from a man in his late teens or twenties who had mild COVID-19 (a few samples of this study predate the infection). Cell type and time point are not known. The chain combines TRBV5-1 with TRBJ2-1, with 7 bases aligning to TRBD2. The CDR3 nucleotides are TGCGCCAGCAGCTTGGGAGCGGGATCGGATGAGCAGTTCTTC. This sequence encodes CASSLGAGSDEQFF. Combining the CDR3 with reference TRBV5-1 and TRBJ2-1 gives the whole variable domain KAGVTQTPRYLIKTRGQQVTLSCSPISGHRSVSWYQQTPGQGLQFLFEYFSETQRNKGNFPGRFSGRQFSNSRSEMNVSTLELGDSALYLCASSLGAGSDEQFFGPGTRLTVL.